The subject of this entry is one T cell receptor (beta chain). Its antigen is not identified. Naive CD8 isolation took CD45RO-negative cells positively selected for CCR7 and excluded terminally differentiated effector memory CD45RA+ cells. The donor population consisted of healthy HIV-negative adults with no recent acute infections or vaccinations. The data derive from a study of shared clonotypes between healthy human individuals. Whole-study findings and limits: It was anticipated that sequencing depth would influence how many clonotypes donors shared. Depth was large, yet rarefaction showed that sorted-subset sequencing was incomplete.

There are 18 residues in the CDR3. The germline V gene encodes CDR1 MNHEY and CDR2 SMNVEV (reference sequence). V lost 6 bases to trimming and J lost 2 bases, with 22 bases between them. Clones were read by immunoSEQ multiplex PCR, and TCRdb kept only the in-frame ones, dropping some. The table includes around 2,000,000 clones, about 93% detected once. This chain connects TRBV27 to TRBJ2-2; tentative D call: TRBD1 (6 bases). This sequence was found in a man aged 18 to 35 in good health. Some clones in this sample may be carry-over from other donors' samples. The sequenced sample was naive CD8+ T cells from PBMCs. The CDR3 DNA sequence: TGTGCCAGCAGCCGTACACACAACAGGGCATCTAACACCGGGGAGCTGTTTTTT. As protein: CASSRTHNRASNTGELFF.